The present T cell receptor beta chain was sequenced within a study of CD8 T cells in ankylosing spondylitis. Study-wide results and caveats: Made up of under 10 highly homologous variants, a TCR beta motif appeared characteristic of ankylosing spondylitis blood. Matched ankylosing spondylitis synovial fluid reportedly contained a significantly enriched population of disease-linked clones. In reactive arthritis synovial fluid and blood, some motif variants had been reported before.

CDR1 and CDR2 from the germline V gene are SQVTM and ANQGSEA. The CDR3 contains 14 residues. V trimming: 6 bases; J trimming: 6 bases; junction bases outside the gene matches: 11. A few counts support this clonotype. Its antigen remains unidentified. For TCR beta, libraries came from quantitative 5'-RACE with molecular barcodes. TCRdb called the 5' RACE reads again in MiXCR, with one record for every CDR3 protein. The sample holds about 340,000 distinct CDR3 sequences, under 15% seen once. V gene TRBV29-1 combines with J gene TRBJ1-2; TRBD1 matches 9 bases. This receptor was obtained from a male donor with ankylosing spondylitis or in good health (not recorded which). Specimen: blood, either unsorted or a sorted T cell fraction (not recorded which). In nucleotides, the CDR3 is TGCAGCGTCACCACAGGGGGCCTGGTGGATGGCTACACCTTC. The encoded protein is CSVTTGGLVDGYTF.